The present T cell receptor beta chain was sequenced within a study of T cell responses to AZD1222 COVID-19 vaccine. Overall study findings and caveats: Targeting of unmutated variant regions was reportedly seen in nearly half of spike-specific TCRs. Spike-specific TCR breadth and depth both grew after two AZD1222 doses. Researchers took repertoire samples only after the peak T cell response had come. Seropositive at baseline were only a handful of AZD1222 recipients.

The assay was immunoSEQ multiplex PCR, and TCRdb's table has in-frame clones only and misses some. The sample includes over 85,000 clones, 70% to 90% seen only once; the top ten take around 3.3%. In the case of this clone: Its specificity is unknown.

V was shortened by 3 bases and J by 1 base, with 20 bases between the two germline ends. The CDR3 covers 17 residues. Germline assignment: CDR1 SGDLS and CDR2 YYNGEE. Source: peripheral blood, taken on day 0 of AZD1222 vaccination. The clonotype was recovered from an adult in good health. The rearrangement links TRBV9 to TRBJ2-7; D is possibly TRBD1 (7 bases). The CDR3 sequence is CASSESLDQGGSYEQYF. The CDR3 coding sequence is TGTGCCAGCAGCGAGAGCCTTGACCAGGGGGGATCCTACGAGCAGTACTTC.